A selection of T cell receptor beta chains follows, all from one sample in a study of CXCR3-negative and CXCR3-positive naive CD8 T cells. TCRdb reprocessed the 5' RACE reads, with one entry per CDR3 protein and no DNA. The listing records roughly 110,000 distinct CDR3 sequences. Sequenced: naive CXCR3+ CD8+ T cells from blood. The source of these receptors is a human donor in good health. Some clones in this sample may be carry-over from other donors' samples. Each CDR3 is given with its conserved first and last residue.

TRBJ2-1 TRBV7-2 CASSLLLITSSYNEQFF
TRBJ1-2 TRBV30 CAWRPGQPYGYTF
TRBJ1-1 TRBV6-5 CASSYADRVNTEAFF
TRBJ1-5 TRBV6-2/TRBV6-3 CASSPTRGLDFGWGIGKPQHF
TRBJ2-1 TRBV19 CASSVNNEQFF
TRBJ2-7 TRBV29-1 CSVTTESYEQYF
TRBJ1-1 TRBV3-1 CASSQTGYPEAFF
TRBJ2-1 TRBV21-1 CASSSDTVRTSSYNEQFF
TRBJ2-7 TRBV5-5 CASSLSRGTYEQYF
TRBJ1-5 TRBV12-3/TRBV12-4 CASSRTGPGSNQPQHF
TRBJ2-1 TRBV28 CASRYRGSYNEQFF
TRBJ2-2 TRBV19 CASGTGSGELFF
TRBJ2-5 TRBV7-9 CASWGQAPETQYF
TRBJ1-4 TRBV7-6 CASSLVRRTPFWFF
TRBJ2-1 TRBV7-9 CASSAGHRSYNEQFF
TRBJ1-2 TRBV7-9 CASGLSGTLNWYGYTF
TRBJ2-1 TRBV25-1 CASSDTTLDPNQFF
TRBJ2-1 TRBV2 CASNGGNEQFF
TRBJ1-1 TRBV20-1 CSARAVNTEAFF
TRBJ2-7 TRBV4-3 CASSLTGTGGNEQYF
TRBJ1-5 TRBV4-2 CASSHEQGGSNQPQHF
TRBJ1-1 TRBV3-1 CASSQEPTGTGAGEAFF
TRBJ2-2 TRBV4-2 CASSQDLRSITGELFF
TRBJ2-3 TRBV15 CATSFGDTQYF
TRBJ2-1 TRBV9 CASSRSYNEQFF
TRBJ2-5 TRBV29-1 CSVDGVLAGTQYF
TRBJ2-4 TRBV5-4 CASSLALGGKNIQYF
TRBJ2-3 TRBV29-1 CSVLAGDGMQYF
TRBJ1-4 TRBV6-5 CASSYQAGTENEKLFF
TRBJ1-2 TRBV12-3/TRBV12-4 CASSLGQVYGYTF
TRBJ2-7 TRBV7-6 CASSLERARESVEQYF
TRBJ2-1 TRBV4-1 CASSQEAWGGSYNEQFF
TRBJ1-5 TRBV29-1 CSVTPGPYQPQHF
TRBJ2-2 TRBV25-1 CASSESEIGELFF
TRBJ2-2 TRBV14 CASSQGNTGELFF
TRBJ2-2 TRBV20-1 CSARGPAGPGELFF
TRBJ2-5 TRBV25-1 CASSEPSGGMETQYF
TRBJ2-7 TRBV5-1 CASSLQGWDEQYF
TRBJ1-2 TRBV12-3/TRBV12-4 CASSLALGQVGGYTF
TRBJ2-7 TRBV6-6 CASSYRGQGFSYEQYF